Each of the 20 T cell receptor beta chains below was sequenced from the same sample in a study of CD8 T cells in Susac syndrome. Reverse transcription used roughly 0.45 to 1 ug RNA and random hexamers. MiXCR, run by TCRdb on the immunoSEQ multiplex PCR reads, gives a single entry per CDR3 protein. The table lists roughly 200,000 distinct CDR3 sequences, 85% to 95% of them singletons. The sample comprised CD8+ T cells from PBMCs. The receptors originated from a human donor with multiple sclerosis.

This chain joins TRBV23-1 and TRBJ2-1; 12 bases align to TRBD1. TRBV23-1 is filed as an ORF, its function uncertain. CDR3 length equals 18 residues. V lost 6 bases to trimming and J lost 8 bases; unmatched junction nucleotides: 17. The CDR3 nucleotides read TGCGCCAGCAGCCGCAACACCGGGACAGGGGGCACGACAGATGAGCAGTTCTTC. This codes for CASSRNTGTGGTTDEQFF.

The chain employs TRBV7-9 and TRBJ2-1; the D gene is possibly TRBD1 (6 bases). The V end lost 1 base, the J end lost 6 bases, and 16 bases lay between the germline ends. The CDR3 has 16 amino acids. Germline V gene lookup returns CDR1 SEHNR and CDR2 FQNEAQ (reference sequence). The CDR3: CASSLGRQVNLNEQFF. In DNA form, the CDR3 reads TGTGCCAGCAGCTTAGGACGACAGGTCAACCTCAATGAGCAGTTCTTC.

CDR3 DNA sequence: TGTGCCAGCAGCTTAGTACTAGCGGAGACCCAGTACTTC. Its translation is CASSLVLAETQYF. This chain connects TRBV7-2 to TRBJ2-5; the match to TRBD2 covers 7 bases. CDR3 length equals 13 residues. The junction had 1 base not matched to a gene; V was cut back by 1 base and J by 5 bases. Germline CDR1 and CDR2: SGHTA and FQGNSA.

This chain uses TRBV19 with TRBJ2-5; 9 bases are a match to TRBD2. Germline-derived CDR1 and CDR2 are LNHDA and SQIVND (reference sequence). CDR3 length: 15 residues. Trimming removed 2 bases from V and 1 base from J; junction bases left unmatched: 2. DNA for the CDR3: TGTGCCAGTAGTATAATGGGACTAGCCCAAGAGACCCAGTACTTC. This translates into CASSIMGLAQETQYF.

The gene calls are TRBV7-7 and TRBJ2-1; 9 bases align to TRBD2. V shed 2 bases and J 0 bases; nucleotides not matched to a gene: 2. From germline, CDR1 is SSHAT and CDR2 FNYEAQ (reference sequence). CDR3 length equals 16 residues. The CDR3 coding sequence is TGTGCCAGCAGCTTAAGCGGGGGGCCCTCCTACAATGAGCAGTTCTTC. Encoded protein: CASSLSGGPSYNEQFF.

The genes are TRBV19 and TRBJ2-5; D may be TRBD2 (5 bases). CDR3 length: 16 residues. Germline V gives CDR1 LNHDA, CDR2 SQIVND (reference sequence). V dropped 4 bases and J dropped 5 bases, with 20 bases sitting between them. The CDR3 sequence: CASSTGGESGIETQYF. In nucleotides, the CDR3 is TGTGCCAGTAGTACGGGCGGCGAGTCCGGGATCGAGACCCAGTACTTC.

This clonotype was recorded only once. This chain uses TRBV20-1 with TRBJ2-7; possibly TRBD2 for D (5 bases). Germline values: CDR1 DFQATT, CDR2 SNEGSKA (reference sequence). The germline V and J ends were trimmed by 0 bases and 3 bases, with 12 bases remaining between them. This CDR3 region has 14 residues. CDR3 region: CSARDRGAGYEQYF. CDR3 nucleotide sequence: TGCAGTGCTAGAGATCGGGGTGCAGGCTACGAGCAGTACTTC.

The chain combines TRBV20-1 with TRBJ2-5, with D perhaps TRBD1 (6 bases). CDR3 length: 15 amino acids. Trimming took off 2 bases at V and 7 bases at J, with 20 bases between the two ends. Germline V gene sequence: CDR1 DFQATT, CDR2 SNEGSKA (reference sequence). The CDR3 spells CSARTAWGQAGTQYF. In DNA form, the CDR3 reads TGCAGTGCTAGAACCGCCTGGGGGCAGGCGGGGACCCAGTACTTC.

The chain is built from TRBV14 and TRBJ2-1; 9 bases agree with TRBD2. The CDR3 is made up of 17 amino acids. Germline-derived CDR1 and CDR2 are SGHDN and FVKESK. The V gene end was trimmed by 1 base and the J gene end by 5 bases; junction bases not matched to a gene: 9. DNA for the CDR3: TGTGCCAGCAGCCAAGTTGGGTGGACTAGCGAAAACAATGAGCAGTTCTTC. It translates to CASSQVGWTSENNEQFF.

The CDR3 spells CASSETHPETQYF. DNA for the CDR3: TGTGCCAGCAGTGAGACCCACCCAGAGACCCAGTACTTC. The rearrangement joins TRBV25-1 to TRBJ2-5, with D unresolved. The germline V and J ends were trimmed by 3 bases and 4 bases, with 9 bases remaining between them. The CDR3 is made up of 13 amino acids. Looked up from germline, CDR1 is MGHDK and CDR2 is SYGVNS.

CDR3 bases: TGTGCCAGCAGCTTATCCGCCTCGTTCGTCCCGATCGTCTATGAGCAGTTCTTC. Its protein is CASSLSASFVPIVYEQFF. The chain uses TRBV7-9 and TRBJ2-1; D gene uncertain. V lost 2 bases, J lost 8 bases, and 25 bases lay in between. Per germline, CDR1 SEHNR and CDR2 FQNEAQ (reference sequence). This CDR3 comprises 18 residues.

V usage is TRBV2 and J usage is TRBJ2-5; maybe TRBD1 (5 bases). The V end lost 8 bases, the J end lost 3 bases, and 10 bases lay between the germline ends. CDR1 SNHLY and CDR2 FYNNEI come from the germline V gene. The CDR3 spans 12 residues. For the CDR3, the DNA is TGTGCCAGCGCTGACAGAAAAGAGACCCAGTACTTC. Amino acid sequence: CASADRKETQYF. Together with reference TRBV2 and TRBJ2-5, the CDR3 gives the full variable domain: EPEVTQTPSHQVTQMGQEVILRCVPISNHLYFYWYRQILGQKVEFLVSFYNNEISEKSEIFDDQFSVERPDGSNFTLKIRSTKLEDSAMYFCASADRKETQYFGPGTRLLVL.

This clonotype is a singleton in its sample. The CDR3 loop reads CASSYSAGGSVFF. CDR3 nucleotides: TGTGCCAGCAGTTACTCGGCTGGGGGTTCAGTGTTTTTT. This rearrangement joins TRBV6-5 to TRBJ1-4; the D gene is possibly TRBD1 (5 bases). In germline, CDR1 is MNHEY, CDR2 SVGAGI. V was clipped by 0 bases and J by 15 bases, with 14 bases between them. The CDR3 is 13 residues long.

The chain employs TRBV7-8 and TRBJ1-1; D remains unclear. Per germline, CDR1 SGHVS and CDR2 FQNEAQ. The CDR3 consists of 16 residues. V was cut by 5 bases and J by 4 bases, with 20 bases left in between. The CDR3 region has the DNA TGTGCCAGCAGCCCCACACCGGGCCCCATTAGCACTGAAGCTTTCTTT. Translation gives CASSPTPGPISTEAFF.

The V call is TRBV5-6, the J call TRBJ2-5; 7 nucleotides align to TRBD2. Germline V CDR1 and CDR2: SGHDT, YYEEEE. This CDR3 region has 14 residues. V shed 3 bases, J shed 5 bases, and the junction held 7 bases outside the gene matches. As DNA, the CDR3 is TGTGCCAGCAGCTGGGGGGGACCTCAGGAGACCCAGTACTTC. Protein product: CASSWGGPQETQYF.

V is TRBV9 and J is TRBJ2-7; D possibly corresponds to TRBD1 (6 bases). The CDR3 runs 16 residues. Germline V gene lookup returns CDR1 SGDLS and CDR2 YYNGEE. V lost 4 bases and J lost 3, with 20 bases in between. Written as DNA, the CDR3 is TGTGCCAGCAGCCCAGTAGGATCCGGGACATACTACGAGCAGTACTTC. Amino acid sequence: CASSPVGSGTYYEQYF.

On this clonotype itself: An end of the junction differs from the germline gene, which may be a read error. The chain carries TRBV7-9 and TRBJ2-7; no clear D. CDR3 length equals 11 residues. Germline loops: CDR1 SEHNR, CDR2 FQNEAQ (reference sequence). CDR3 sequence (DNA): TGTGCCAGCAGCGCAGCGAGTGAGCTTTGGTTC. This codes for CASSAASELWF.

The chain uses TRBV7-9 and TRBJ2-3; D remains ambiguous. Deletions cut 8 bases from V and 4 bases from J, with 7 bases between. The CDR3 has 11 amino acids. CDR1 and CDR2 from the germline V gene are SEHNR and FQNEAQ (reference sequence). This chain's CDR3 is CASLESDTQYF. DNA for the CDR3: TGTGCCAGCCTCGAATCAGATACGCAGTATTTT.

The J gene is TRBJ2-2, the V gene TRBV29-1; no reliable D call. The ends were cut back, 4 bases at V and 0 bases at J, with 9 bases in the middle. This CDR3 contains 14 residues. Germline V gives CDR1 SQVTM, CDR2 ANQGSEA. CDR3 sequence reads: CSVAGRSNTGELFF. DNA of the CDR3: TGCAGCGTTGCTGGCAGGTCGAACACCGGGGAGCTGTTTTTT.

The chain's CDR3 is CASSVLGQGRGYTF. CDR3 in DNA: TGTGCCAGCAGCGTATTAGGTCAGGGTCGTGGCTACACCTTC. The chain uses TRBV9 and TRBJ1-2; TRBD1 might be the D (5 bases). Germline CDR1 is SGDLS and CDR2 is YYNGEE. Trimming took 1 base from V and 7 from J, leaving 14 bases between them. CDR3 length: 14 residues.